This T cell receptor beta chain came from a study of OX40 agonist ivuxolimab in advanced cancers. Study at large: Ivuxolimab, an agonistic anti-OX40 (CD134) antibody, was given to patients. A partial response was reached by three patients: one with hepatocellular carcinoma and two with cutaneous melanoma.

The study, taken as a whole, reports: At 0.1 to 3.0 mg/kg and by week 6, clonal expansion occurred in CD4+ and CD8+ blood T cells.

Exclusion applied to patients with autoimmune disease history or systemic immunosuppression. Worth noting for this clone: The antigen is not known.

The CDR3 length is 15 residues. Trimming cost V 1 base and J 3 bases; bases outside gene matches: 5. Germline loops: CDR1 SGHNT, CDR2 YYREEE (reference sequence). Here immunoSEQ multiplex PCR was the method, and the copy in TCRdb shows in-frame clones only, minus some. The table records about 61,000 clones, just under 90% of them present only once. The clonotype comes from an adult with an advanced solid tumor such as melanoma, head and neck, liver or kidney cancer. The specimen was CD4+ or CD8+ T cells sorted from blood, collected in a trial of the OX40 agonist ivuxolimab. The chain employs TRBV5-4 and TRBJ2-7, with 9 bases that match TRBD1. The CDR3 DNA reads TGTGCCAGCAGCTTGAGGACAGGGGATTTCTACGAGCAGTACTTC. Amino acids: CASSLRTGDFYEQYF.